This T cell receptor beta chain was observed in a study of T cell repertoires in ileal Crohn's disease. This clone occurred once. Germline V gene sequence: CDR1 SGHNT, CDR2 YYREEE (reference sequence). CDR3 size: 13 residues. The J segment lost 5 bases and the V segment lost 4 bases, leaving 3 bases of the junction unmatched. The protocol was immunoSEQ multiplex PCR, while the TCRdb copy is restricted to in-frame clones and leaves out a portion. Of some 28,000 clones listed, roughly 81% are singletons. Sequenced: ileal tissue. This receptor was identified in an adult with Crohn's disease. The chain carries TRBV5-4 and TRBJ1-5; TRBD1 agrees at 7 bases. As DNA, the CDR3 is TGTGCCAGCAGCATAGACAGGGATCAGCCCCAGCATTTT. As protein: CASSIDRDQPQHF.